Each of the 8 T cell receptor beta chains below was sequenced from the same sample in a study of T cell responses to AZD1222 COVID-19 vaccine. TCRdb's copy holds only in-frame clones and misses some; the assay was immunoSEQ multiplex PCR. This table has some 120,000 clones, 93% appearing once. The sequencing here drew on peripheral blood, taken on day 0 of AZD1222 vaccination. These receptor sequences come from an adult in good health.

This chain joins TRBV6-5 and TRBJ2-1, with D unclear. The CDR3 loop spans 10 amino acids. The germline CDR1 and CDR2 sequences are MNHEY and SVGAGI. Trimming left V 7 bases short and J 6 bases short, with 4 bases between. The CDR3 spells CASNSNEQFF. CDR3 nucleotide sequence: TGTGCCAGCAACTCCAATGAGCAGTTCTTC.

The chain joins TRBV7-9 to TRBJ1-4, with TRBD1 identical over 8 bases. This CDR3 region has 14 residues. From germline, CDR1 is SEHNR and CDR2 FQNEAQ (reference sequence). V was pared by 4 bases and J by 8 bases, with 6 bases of the junction left unmatched. CDR3 region: CASSSTGVGEKLFF. CDR3 DNA sequence: TGTGCCAGCAGCTCGACAGGGGTGGGGGAAAAACTGTTTTTT.

This clone was picked up one time. The chain joins TRBV14 to TRBJ1-3; a weak D match, TRBD1 (6 bases). Germline V lookup: CDR1 SGHDN, CDR2 FVKESK. The ends were cut back, 1 base at V and 11 bases at J, with 21 bases in the middle. This CDR3 has 16 amino acids. CDR3 nucleotides: TGTGCCAGCAGCCAAGTCGCAGGGGCCGGTGTTACTGCCATATATTTT. Protein: CASSQVAGAGVTAIYF.

This chain links TRBV5-1 with TRBJ2-5; D is unclear. The germline V and J ends were trimmed by 2 bases and 1 base, with 15 bases remaining between them. This CDR3 spans 16 amino acids. CDR1 is SGHRS, CDR2 YFSETQ, per germline. The CDR3 protein is CASSFRAKTFQETQYF. The CDR3 region has the DNA TGCGCCAGCAGCTTTCGGGCAAAAACCTTCCAAGAGACCCAGTACTTC.

This clone was found a few times. The genes are TRBV5-4 and TRBJ1-2; TRBD1 matches 9 bases. The V gene's germline CDR1 is SGHNT and CDR2 YYREEE (reference sequence). The CDR3 spans 13 residues. V lost 4 bases and J lost 5; bases outside the gene matches: 3. The CDR3 DNA reads TGTGCCAGCAGCCCGGGACAGGGATATGGCTACACCTTC. It yields the protein CASSPGQGYGYTF.

The chain combines TRBV2 with TRBJ1-2; unclear D gene. Trimming pared 4 bases from V and 5 bases from J, leaving 11 bases between. The CDR3 contains 13 residues. Germline V lookup: CDR1 SNHLY, CDR2 FYNNEI. The CDR3 reads CASSVAGFYGYTF. CDR3 DNA sequence: TGTGCCAGCAGTGTGGCAGGCTTTTATGGCTACACCTTC.

The chain couples TRBV24-1 to TRBJ1-2; D is unclear. This CDR3 is 14 amino acids long. Germline-derived CDR1 and CDR2 are KGHDR and SFDVKD. V was cut by 8 bases and J by 1 base, with 13 bases left in between. For the CDR3, the DNA is TGTGCCACCACCACCCCCCCAGGTAACTATGGCTACACCTTC. This encodes CATTTPPGNYGYTF.

As DNA, the CDR3 is TGTGCCAGCAGACAAGCAGGATCACCCCTCCACTTT. Residues: CASRQAGSPLHF. The V and J genes are TRBV25-1 and TRBJ1-6, with unresolved D. The germline V and J ends were trimmed by 6 bases and 10 bases, with 10 bases remaining between them. CDR1 is MGHDK and CDR2 is SYGVNS in the germline V gene. The CDR3 length is 12 residues.